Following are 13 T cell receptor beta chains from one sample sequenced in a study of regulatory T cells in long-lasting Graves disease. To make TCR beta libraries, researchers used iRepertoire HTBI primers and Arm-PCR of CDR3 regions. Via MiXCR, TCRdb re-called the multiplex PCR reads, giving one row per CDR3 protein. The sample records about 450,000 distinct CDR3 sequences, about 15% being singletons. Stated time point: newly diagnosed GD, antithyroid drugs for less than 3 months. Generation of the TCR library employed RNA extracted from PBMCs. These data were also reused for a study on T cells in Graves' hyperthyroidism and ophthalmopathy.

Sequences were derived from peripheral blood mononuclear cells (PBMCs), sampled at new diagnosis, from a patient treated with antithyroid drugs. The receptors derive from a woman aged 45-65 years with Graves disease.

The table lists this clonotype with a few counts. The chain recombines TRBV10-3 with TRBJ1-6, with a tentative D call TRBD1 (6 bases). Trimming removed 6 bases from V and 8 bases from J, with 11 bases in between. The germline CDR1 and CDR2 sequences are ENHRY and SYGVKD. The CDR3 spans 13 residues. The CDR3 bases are TGTGCCATCAGCGACTACAGGGATTCACCCCTCCACTTT. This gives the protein CAISDYRDSPLHF.

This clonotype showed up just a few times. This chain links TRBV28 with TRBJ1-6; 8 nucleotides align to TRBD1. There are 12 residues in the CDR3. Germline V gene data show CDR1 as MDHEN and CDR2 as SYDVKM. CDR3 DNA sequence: TGTGCGGCTGGACAGGGCGATTCACCCCTCCACTTT. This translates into CAAGQGDSPLHF.

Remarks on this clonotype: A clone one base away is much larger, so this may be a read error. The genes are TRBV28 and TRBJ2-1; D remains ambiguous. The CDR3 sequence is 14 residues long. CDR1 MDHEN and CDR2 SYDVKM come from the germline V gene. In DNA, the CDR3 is TGTGCCAACAGTAAATGGAAGGACTACAATGAGCAGTTCTTC. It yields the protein CANSKWKDYNEQFF.

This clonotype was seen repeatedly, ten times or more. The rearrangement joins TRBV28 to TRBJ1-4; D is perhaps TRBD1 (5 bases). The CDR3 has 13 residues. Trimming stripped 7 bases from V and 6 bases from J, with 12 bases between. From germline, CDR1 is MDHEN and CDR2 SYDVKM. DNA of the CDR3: TGTGCCAGCACCCCGGGGGGGTATGAAAAACTGTTTTTT. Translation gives CASTPGGYEKLFF.

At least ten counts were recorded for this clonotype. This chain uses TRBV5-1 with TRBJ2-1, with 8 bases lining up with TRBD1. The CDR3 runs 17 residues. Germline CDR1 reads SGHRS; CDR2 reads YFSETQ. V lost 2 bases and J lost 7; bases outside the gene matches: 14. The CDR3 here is CASSFRPRTGSPNEQFF. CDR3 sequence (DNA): TGCGCCAGCAGCTTTAGGCCCCGGACAGGGAGCCCTAATGAGCAGTTCTTC.

This CDR3 is CASSISSSTGELFF. CDR3 nucleotides: TGTGCCAGCAGCATCTCTAGTTCTACCGGGGAGCTGTTTTTT. This chain uses TRBV7-9 with TRBJ2-2; D unresolved. V was cut by 5 bases and J by 5 bases, with 12 bases left in between. Germline loops: CDR1 SEHNR, CDR2 FQNEAQ (reference sequence). This CDR3 is built from 14 residues.

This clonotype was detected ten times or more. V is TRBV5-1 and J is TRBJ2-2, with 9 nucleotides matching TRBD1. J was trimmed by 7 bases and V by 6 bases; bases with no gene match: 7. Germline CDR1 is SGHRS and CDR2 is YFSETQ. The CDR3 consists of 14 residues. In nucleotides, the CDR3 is TGCGCCAGCAACGTGGGACAGGGCGTCGGGGAGCTGTTTTTT. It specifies CASNVGQGVGELFF.

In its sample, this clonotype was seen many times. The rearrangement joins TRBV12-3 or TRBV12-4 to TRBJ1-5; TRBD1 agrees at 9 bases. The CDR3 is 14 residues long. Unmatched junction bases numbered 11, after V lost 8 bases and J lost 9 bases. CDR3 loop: CASPPGTGSLPQHF. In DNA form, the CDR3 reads TGTGCCAGCCCCCCCGGGACAGGGTCCCTGCCCCAGCATTTT.

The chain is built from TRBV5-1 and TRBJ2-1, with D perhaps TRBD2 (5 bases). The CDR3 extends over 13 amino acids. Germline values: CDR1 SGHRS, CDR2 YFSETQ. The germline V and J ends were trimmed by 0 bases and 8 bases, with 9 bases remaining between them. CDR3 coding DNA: TGCGCCAGCAGCTTGGAGGGAGAGGATGAGCAGTTCTTC. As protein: CASSLEGEDEQFF.

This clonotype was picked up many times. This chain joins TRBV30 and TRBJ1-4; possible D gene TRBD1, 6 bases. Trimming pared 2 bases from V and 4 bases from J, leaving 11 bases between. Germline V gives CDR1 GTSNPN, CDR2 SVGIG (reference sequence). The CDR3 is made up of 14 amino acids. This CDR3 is CAWSFRGLNEKLFF. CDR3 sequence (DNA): TGTGCCTGGAGTTTCCGGGGGCTTAATGAAAAACTGTTTTTT.

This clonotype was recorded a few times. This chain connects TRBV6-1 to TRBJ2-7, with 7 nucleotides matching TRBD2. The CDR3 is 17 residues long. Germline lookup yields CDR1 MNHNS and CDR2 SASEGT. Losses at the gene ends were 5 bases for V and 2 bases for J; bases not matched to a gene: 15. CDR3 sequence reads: CASSKGRRAGTTYEQYF. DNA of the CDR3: TGTGCCAGCAGTAAGGGACGGAGAGCGGGAACTACCTACGAGCAGTACTTC.

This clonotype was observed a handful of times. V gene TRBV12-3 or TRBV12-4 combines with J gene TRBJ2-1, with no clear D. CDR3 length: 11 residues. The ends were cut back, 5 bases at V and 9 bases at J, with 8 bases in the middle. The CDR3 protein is CASSPRTEQFF. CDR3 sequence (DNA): TGTGCCAGCAGTCCGCGGACTGAGCAGTTCTTC.

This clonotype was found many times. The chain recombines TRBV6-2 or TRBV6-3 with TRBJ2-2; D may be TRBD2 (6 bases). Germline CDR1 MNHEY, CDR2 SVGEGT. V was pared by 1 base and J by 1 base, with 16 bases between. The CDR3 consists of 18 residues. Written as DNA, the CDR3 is TGTGCCAGCAGTTACTTCCCGGAGGGGAAGGGGAACACCGGGGAGCTGTTTTTT. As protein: CASSYFPEGKGNTGELFF.